The sequence of this T cell receptor (beta chain) was determined in a study of blood T cells in healthy people across ages. This clonotype was counted at least ten times. Combining a sample-barcoded 5' primer with a J-beta primer mix, a second PCR ran for about 6 to 12 cycles. MiXCR, run by TCRdb on the 5' RACE reads, gives a single entry per CDR3 protein. The sample carries around 1.5 million distinct CDR3 sequences, roughly 32% recorded once. The sample, around 9.9 milliliters of peripheral blood, was drawn from each donor. Samples each yielded at least 5.5 micrograms of total RNA. Sequencing was performed on blood. The source of this sequence is a woman younger than 45 in good health.

CDR3 sequence (DNA): TGTGCCAGCAGCTTGAACGGGGACCCCTATGGCTACACCTTC. The encoded protein is CASSLNGDPYGYTF. The J gene is TRBJ1-2, the V gene TRBV7-9; perhaps TRBD1 as D (5 bases). Trimming removed 3 bases from V and 4 bases from J, with 12 bases in between. Germline CDR1 reads SEHNR; CDR2 reads FQNEAQ (reference sequence). This CDR3 spans 14 amino acids.